Each of the 17 T cell receptor beta chains below was sequenced from the same sample in a study of blood T cell repertoires in COVID-19. TCRdb keeps only in-frame clones here, not all; method: immunoSEQ multiplex PCR. The table has around 160,000 clones, 88% seen once. Input material: peripheral blood. These TCRs come from a human donor in a cohort sampled during active COVID-19.

The chain carries TRBV27 and TRBJ1-2; 9 bases fit TRBD1. V shed 2 bases and J 8 bases; nucleotides not matched to a gene: 12. CDR3 length: 16 residues. Germline-derived CDR1 and CDR2 are MNHEY and SMNVEV (reference sequence). In nucleotides, the CDR3 is TGTGCCAGCAGTTTAATTGGGGACAGGGAACTTCTCGGCTACACCTTC. Translated, it gives CASSLIGDRELLGYTF.

This clone appeared once. The CDR3 region has the DNA TGTGCCAGCAGCTTGCCCGGGGCTAACTATGGCTACACCTTC. Its protein is CASSLPGANYGYTF. This sequence joins TRBV5-5 and TRBJ1-2; D call uncertain. Germline V CDR1 and CDR2: SGHKS, YYEKEE (reference sequence). V lost 1 base to trimming and J lost 0 bases, with 7 bases between them. The CDR3 runs to 14 residues.

Written as DNA, the CDR3 is TGCGCCAGCGGACTTGAACTTTCATACAATGAGCAGTTCTTC. Protein sequence: CASGLELSYNEQFF. The chain couples TRBV4-1 to TRBJ2-1, with TRBD2 as a possible D gene (5 bases). Germline CDR1 is MGHRA and CDR2 is YSYEKL. V was cut by 8 bases and J by 4 bases, with 15 bases left in between. This CDR3 has 14 residues.

V and J are TRBV4-1 and TRBJ1-4; 7 bases fit TRBD1. From germline, CDR1 is MGHRA and CDR2 YSYEKL. This CDR3 contains 15 residues. Unmatched junction bases numbered 2, after V lost 1 base and J lost 3 bases. The CDR3 protein is CASSQGDRSNEKLFF. CDR3 nucleotides: TGCGCCAGCAGCCAAGGGGACAGATCTAATGAAAAACTGTTTTTT.

This clone is medium-sized by share. The J gene is TRBJ1-3, the V gene TRBV3-1 (or the pseudogene TRBV3-2), with no clear D. The CDR3 is 15 amino acids. V was cut by 0 bases and J by 0 bases, with 6 bases left in between. Germline V lookup: CDR1 LGHDT, CDR2 YNNKEL (reference sequence). CDR3 bases: TGTGCCAGCAGCCAAGACAGGCTCTCTGGAAACACCATATATTTT. Its protein is CASSQDRLSGNTIYF.

The chain has TRBV4-1 and TRBJ1-2; no definite D call. This CDR3 is built from 14 residues. CDR1 is MGHRA, CDR2 YSYEKL, per germline. V lost 0 bases and J 4 bases, leaving 9 bases between the germline ends. In DNA, the CDR3 is TGCGCCAGCAGCCAAGATGGCACCCTCTATGGCTACACCTTC. This sequence encodes CASSQDGTLYGYTF.

The chain uses TRBV28 and TRBJ2-7, with D maybe TRBD1 (5 bases). V was trimmed by 0 bases and J by 4 bases, leaving 7 bases between them. CDR1 MDHEN and CDR2 SYDVKM come from the germline V gene. The CDR3 runs 13 residues. DNA for the CDR3: TGTGCCAGCAGTTTATGGCAGGGTTACGAGCAGTACTTC. Protein: CASSLWQGYEQYF.

The rearrangement uses TRBV14 and TRBJ2-3; D unclear. Looked up from germline, CDR1 is SGHDN and CDR2 is FVKESK. The CDR3 is 17 amino acids. The V gene lost 0 bases and the J gene lost 3 bases, with 16 bases spanning the gap. This chain's CDR3 is CASSQDWQAGRTDTQYF. The CDR3 region has the DNA TGTGCCAGCAGCCAAGATTGGCAGGCCGGTCGGACAGATACGCAGTATTTT.

V gene TRBV6-2 or TRBV6-3 combines with J gene TRBJ1-5; perhaps TRBD1 as D (6 bases). The CDR3 extends over 15 amino acids. V was shortened by 0 bases and J by 2 bases, with 8 bases between the two germline ends. Per the germline V gene, CDR1 is MNHEY and CDR2 is SVGEGT. CDR3 DNA sequence: TGTGCCAGCAGTTACTCGTACAGGGGCAATCAGCCCCAGCATTTT. This codes for CASSYSYRGNQPQHF.

V and J are TRBV9 and TRBJ2-2, with 7 bases matching TRBD2. The V gene's germline CDR1 is SGDLS and CDR2 YYNGEE. Trimming removed 2 bases from V and 7 bases from J; junction bases left unmatched: 14. CDR3 size: 17 residues. This CDR3 reads CASSVPSGKIHRGELFF. The CDR3, as DNA: TGTGCCAGCAGCGTTCCGAGCGGGAAGATACACCGCGGGGAGCTGTTTTTT.

The rearrangement uses TRBV10-3 and TRBJ2-3, with TRBD2 identical over 13 bases. V shed 10 bases and J 4 bases; nucleotides not matched to a gene: 5. CDR3 length: 14 residues. Germline lookup yields CDR1 ENHRY and CDR2 SYGVKD. DNA for the CDR3: TGTGCCACCAGAGGACTAGCGGGAGCAGATACGCAGTATTTT. This sequence encodes CATRGLAGADTQYF.

A remark on this clone: The junction does not match germline at one end; this may be a read error. The chain couples TRBV19 to TRBJ1-4; D perhaps matches TRBD1 (6 bases). Looked up from germline, CDR1 is LNHDA and CDR2 is SQIVND (reference sequence). This CDR3 is built from 13 residues. The CDR3 here is CASSTGINEKLFF. For the CDR3, the DNA is TGTGCCAGCAGTACAGGGATTAATGAAAAACTGTTTTTT.

V and J are TRBV21-1 and TRBJ1-2. TRBV21-1 has pseudogene status. The CDR3 totals 15 residues. The CDR3 DNA reads as TGTGCCAGCAGCCCCCCGGGAGTGAACCACTATGGCTACACCTTC. Its protein product is CASSPPGVNHYGYTF.

This clone has just one count. The chain uses TRBV27 and TRBJ2-7; 7 bases match TRBD2. Trimming removed 1 base from V and 3 bases from J; junction bases left unmatched: 12. From germline, CDR1 is MNHEY and CDR2 SMNVEV (reference sequence). This CDR3 has 17 amino acids. The CDR3 nucleotides are TGTGCCAGCAGTTTATATCCGGGGGGAATCCAATACTACGAGCAGTACTTC. Translation: CASSLYPGGIQYYEQYF.

This chain uses TRBV6-2 or TRBV6-3 with TRBJ1-5; TRBD1 is a possible D gene (5 bases). This CDR3 contains 18 residues. Germline V gene data show CDR1 as MNHEY and CDR2 as SVGEGT. The V end was cut by 2 bases, the J end by 6 bases, with 23 bases between. The CDR3 spells CASSYDYLGGVGVQPQHF. The CDR3 nucleotides read TGTGCCAGCAGTTACGATTACCTGGGAGGGGTCGGAGTTCAGCCCCAGCATTTT.

The rearrangement uses TRBV4-1 and TRBJ1-6; the D gene is possibly TRBD1 (6 bases). This CDR3 region has 15 residues. The V gene lost 4 bases and the J gene lost 6 bases, with 13 bases spanning the gap. The V gene's germline CDR1 is MGHRA and CDR2 YSYEKL. In DNA form, the CDR3 reads TGCGCCAGCAGCCCGTACAGGGAAGGTAATTCACCCCTCCACTTT. Protein sequence: CASSPYREGNSPLHF.

This chain links TRBV6-5 with TRBJ2-7, with TRBD1 as a possible D gene (6 bases). V lost 2 bases to trimming and J lost 2 bases, with 16 bases between them. Germline CDR1 MNHEY, CDR2 SVGAGI. The CDR3 extends over 16 amino acids. For the CDR3, the DNA is TGTGCCAGCAGTTACCTCTTGGCAGGGGCCCCCTACGAGCAGTACTTC. It encodes CASSYLLAGAPYEQYF.